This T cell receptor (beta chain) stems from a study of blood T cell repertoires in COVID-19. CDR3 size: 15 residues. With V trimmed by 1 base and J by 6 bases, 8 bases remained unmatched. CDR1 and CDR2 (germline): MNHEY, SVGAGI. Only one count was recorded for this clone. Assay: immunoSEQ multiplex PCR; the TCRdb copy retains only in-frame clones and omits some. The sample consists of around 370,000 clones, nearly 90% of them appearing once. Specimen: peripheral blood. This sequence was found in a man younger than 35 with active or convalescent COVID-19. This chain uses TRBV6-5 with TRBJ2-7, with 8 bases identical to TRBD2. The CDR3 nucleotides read TGTGCCAGCAGTTACTTTATAGCGGGAAACGGCGAGCAGTACTTC. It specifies CASSYFIAGNGEQYF.